These T cell receptor beta chains were read from a single sample in a study of T cells in Graves' hyperthyroidism and ophthalmopathy. TCRdb processed the multiplex PCR reads anew with MiXCR; each CDR3 protein has one entry. The sample includes more than 100,000 distinct CDR3 sequences, 45% to 50% of them seen just once. The sample was blood. All receptors come from a man in his forties or fifties with Graves' hyperthyroidism. Both conserved end residues are part of each CDR3. The D gene is left open where the match is weak. Clone sizes are given selectively: once, few, many, or a class where the clone is expanded.

size	V	D	J	CDR3	DNA
many	TRBV2	NA	TRBJ2-3	CATLARELTDTQYF	TGTGCCACCCTAGCCCGGGAGCTTACGGATACGCAGTATTTT
NA	TRBV5-1	NA	TRBJ2-5	CASSLVQAGTQYF	TGCGCCAGCAGCTTGGTACAGGCAGGGACCCAGTACTTC
many	TRBV29-1	NA	TRBJ2-3	CSVLRSTDTQYF	TGCAGCGTTCTGAGGAGCACAGATACGCAGTATTTT
many	TRBV15	TRBD2	TRBJ2-6	CATSRALAGFSGANVLTF	TGTGCCACCAGCAGAGCGCTAGCGGGGTTCTCTGGGGCCAACGTCCTGACTTTC
NA	TRBV20-1	TRBD1	TRBJ1-6	CSANRGETQGSPLHF	TGCAGTGCTAACAGGGGCGAGACCCAGGGTTCACCCCTCCACTTT
NA	TRBV7-2	NA	TRBJ2-2	CASSLAGWGAGGELFF	TGTGCCAGCAGCCTAGCCGGGTGGGGCGCCGGCGGGGAGCTGTTTTTT
many	TRBV2	NA	TRBJ2-7	CASSASAYEQYF	TGTGCCAGCAGTGCTAGCGCCTACGAGCAGTACTTC
many	TRBV9	TRBD1	TRBJ1-6	CASSIGQVNSPLHF	TGTGCCAGCAGCATCGGACAGGTGAATTCACCCCTCCACTTT
NA	TRBV9	NA	TRBJ2-5	CASSVEGGETQYF	TGTGCCAGCAGCGTAGAAGGGGGGGAGACCCAGTACTTC
NA	TRBV11-2	TRBD1	TRBJ1-5	CASSQKDRWQPPQHF	TGTGCCAGCAGCCAGAAGGACAGGTGGCAACCGCCCCAGCATTTT
NA	TRBV10-3	NA	TRBJ1-5	CAISTTGENQPQHF	TGTGCCATCAGTACAACGGGGGAAAATCAGCCCCAGCATTTT
few	TRBV7-2	TRBD1	TRBJ1-6	CASSLPTGTGSPLHF	TGTGCCAGCAGCCTACCGACAGGGACGGGTTCACCCCTCCACTTT
many	TRBV12-3/TRBV12-4	TRBD1	TRBJ1-2	CASTLGQGGYTF	TGTGCCAGCACTCTCGGACAGGGAGGCTACACCTTC
many	TRBV24-1	NA	TRBJ2-7	CATGPGSEQYF	TGTGCCACCGGCCCGGGGAGCGAGCAGTACTTC
NA	TRBV7-3	TRBD2	TRBJ2-5	CASSEISGGQETQYF	TGTGCCAGCAGCGAGATTTCGGGGGGCCAAGAGACCCAGTACTTC
NA	TRBV7-7	TRBD1	TRBJ2-1	CASTPGGSYNEQFF	TGTGCTAGCACCCCAGGGGGATCCTACAATGAGCAGTTCTTC
many	TRBV2	TRBD2	TRBJ2-1	CASSEASGSYNEQFF	TGTGCCAGCAGTGAAGCGAGCGGGAGTTACAATGAGCAGTTCTTC
NA	TRBV7-9	TRBD2	TRBJ2-5	CASRLAGGGETQYF	TGTGCCAGCAGACTAGCGGGAGGGGGAGAGACCCAGTACTTC
NA	TRBV20-1	TRBD2	TRBJ2-5	CSAPRTSGMSETQYF	TGCAGTGCTCCCCGGACTAGCGGGATGTCGGAGACCCAGTACTTC
NA	TRBV7-9	NA	TRBJ1-1	CASSLAYTEALF	TGTGCCAGCAGCTTAGCGTACACTGAAGCTCTCTTT
many	TRBV7-8	NA	TRBJ2-7	CASSFRDPSYEQYF	TGTGCCAGCAGCTTCAGGGACCCCTCCTACGAGCAGTACTTC
NA	TRBV11-1	TRBD2	TRBJ2-3	CASSFLSGEADTQYF	TGTGCCAGCAGCTTTCTCAGCGGGGAGGCAGATACGCAGTATTTT
NA	TRBV9	NA	TRBJ2-1	CASSVAITSRRDEQFF	TGTGCCAGCAGCGTAGCTATAACGTCTAGGAGAGATGAACAGTTCTTC
NA	TRBV7-2	NA	TRBJ2-5	CASSLAGLTAETQYF	TGTGCCAGCAGCTTAGCTGGGCTGACAGCAGAGACCCAGTACTTC